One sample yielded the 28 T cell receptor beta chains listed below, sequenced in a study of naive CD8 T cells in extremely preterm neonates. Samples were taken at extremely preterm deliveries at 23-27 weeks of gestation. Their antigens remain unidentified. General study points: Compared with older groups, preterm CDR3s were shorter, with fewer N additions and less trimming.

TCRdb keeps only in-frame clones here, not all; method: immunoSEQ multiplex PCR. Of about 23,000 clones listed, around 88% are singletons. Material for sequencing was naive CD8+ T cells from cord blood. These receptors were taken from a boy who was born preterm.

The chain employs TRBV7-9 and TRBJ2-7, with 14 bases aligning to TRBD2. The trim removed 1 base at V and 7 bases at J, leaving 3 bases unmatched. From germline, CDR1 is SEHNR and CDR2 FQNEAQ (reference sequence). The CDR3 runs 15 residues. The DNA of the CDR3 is TGTGCCAGCAGCTTAGGACTAGCGGGGGGGCGAGAGCAGTACTTC. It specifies CASSLGLAGGREQYF.

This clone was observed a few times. CDR3 residues: CASSFGGWGQPQHF. In DNA form, the CDR3 reads TGTGCCAGCAGTTTTGGGGGTTGGGGGCAGCCCCAGCATTTT. The chain carries TRBV28 and TRBJ1-5; a weak D match, TRBD1 (5 bases). The CDR3 covers 14 residues. Per germline, CDR1 MDHEN and CDR2 SYDVKM. V was cut by 3 bases and J by 7 bases, with 13 bases left in between.

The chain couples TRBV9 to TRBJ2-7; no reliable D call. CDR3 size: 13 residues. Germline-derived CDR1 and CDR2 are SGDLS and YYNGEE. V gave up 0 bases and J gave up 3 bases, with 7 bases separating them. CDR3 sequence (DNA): TGTGCCAGCAGCGTAGACTCGTTCTACGAGCAGTACTTC. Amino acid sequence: CASSVDSFYEQYF.

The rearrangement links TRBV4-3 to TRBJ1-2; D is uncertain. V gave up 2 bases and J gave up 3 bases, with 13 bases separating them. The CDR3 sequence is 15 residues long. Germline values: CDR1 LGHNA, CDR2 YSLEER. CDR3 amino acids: CASSQRWSRHYGYTF. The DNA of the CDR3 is TGCGCCAGCAGCCAAAGATGGTCTCGACACTATGGCTACACCTTC.

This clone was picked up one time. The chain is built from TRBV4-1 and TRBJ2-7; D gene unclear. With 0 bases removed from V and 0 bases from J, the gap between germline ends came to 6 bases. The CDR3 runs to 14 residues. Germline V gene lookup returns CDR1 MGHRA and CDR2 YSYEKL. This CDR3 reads CASSQEQSSYEQYF. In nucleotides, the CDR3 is TGCGCCAGCAGCCAAGAACAGTCCTCCTACGAGCAGTACTTC.

The CDR3 spells CASSLGMGPYGYTF. The CDR3 DNA sequence: TGTGCCAGCAGCTTAGGTATGGGACCCTATGGCTACACCTTC. V usage is TRBV11-2 and J usage is TRBJ1-2; the D gene is possibly TRBD1 (5 bases). In germline, CDR1 is SGHAT, CDR2 FQNNGV. Trimming cost V 1 base and J 4 bases, with 10 bases left between them. The CDR3 extends over 14 amino acids.

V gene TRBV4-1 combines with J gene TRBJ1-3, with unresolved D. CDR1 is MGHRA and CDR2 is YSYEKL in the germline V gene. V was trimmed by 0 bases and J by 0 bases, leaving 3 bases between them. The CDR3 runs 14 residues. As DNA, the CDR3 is TGCGCCAGCAGCCAAGACAGCTCTGGAAACACCATATATTTT. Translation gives CASSQDSSGNTIYF.

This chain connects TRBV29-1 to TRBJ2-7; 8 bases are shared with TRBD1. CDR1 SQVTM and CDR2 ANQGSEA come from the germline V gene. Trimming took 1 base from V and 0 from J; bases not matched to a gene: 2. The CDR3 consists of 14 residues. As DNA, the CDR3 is TGCAGCGTTGAAGGGGACAGGTCCTCCTACGAGCAGTACTTC. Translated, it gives CSVEGDRSSYEQYF.

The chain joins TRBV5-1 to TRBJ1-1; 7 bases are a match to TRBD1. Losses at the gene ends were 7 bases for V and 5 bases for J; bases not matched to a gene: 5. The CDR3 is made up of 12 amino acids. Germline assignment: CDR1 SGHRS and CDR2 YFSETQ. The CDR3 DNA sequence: TGCGCCAGCCGACAGGGAGGAACTGAAGCTTTCTTT. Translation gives CASRQGGTEAFF.

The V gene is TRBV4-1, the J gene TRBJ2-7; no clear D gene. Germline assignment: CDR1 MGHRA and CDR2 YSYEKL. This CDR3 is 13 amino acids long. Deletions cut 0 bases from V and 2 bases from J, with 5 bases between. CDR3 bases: TGCGCCAGCAGCCAAGATGCGGCCTACGAGCAGTACTTC. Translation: CASSQDAAYEQYF.

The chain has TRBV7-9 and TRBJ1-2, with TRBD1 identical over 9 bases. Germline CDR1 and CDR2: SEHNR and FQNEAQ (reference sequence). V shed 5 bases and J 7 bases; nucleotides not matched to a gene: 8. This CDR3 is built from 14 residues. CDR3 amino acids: CASSPPGQGFGYTF. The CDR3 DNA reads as TGTGCCAGCAGCCCGCCGGGACAGGGTTTTGGCTACACCTTC.

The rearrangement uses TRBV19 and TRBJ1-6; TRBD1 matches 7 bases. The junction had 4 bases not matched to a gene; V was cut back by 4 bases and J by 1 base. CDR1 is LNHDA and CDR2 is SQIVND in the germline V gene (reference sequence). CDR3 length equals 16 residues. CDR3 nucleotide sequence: TGTGCCAGTAGTACAGGGGGACGGTCCTATAATTCACCCCTCCACTTT. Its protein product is CASSTGGRSYNSPLHF.

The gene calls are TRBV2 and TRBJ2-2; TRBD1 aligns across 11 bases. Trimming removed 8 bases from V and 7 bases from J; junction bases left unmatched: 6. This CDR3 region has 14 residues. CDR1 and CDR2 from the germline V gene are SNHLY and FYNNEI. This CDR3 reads CASGRGQGGGELFF. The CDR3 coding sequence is TGTGCCAGCGGAAGGGGACAGGGGGGCGGGGAGCTGTTTTTT.

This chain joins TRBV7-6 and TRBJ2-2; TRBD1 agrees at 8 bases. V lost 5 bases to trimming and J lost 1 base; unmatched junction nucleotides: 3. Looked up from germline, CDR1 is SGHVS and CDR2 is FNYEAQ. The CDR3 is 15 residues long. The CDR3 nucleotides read TGTGCCAGCAGCGCCGGGACAGGGAACACCGGGGAGCTGTTTTTT. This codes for CASSAGTGNTGELFF.

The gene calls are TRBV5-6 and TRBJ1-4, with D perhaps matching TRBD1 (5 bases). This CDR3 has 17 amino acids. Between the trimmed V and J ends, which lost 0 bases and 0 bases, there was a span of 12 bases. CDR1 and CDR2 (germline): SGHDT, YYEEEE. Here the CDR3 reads CASSLAGRRATNEKLFF. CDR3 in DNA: TGTGCCAGCAGCTTGGCAGGGAGGAGGGCAACTAATGAAAAACTGTTTTTT.

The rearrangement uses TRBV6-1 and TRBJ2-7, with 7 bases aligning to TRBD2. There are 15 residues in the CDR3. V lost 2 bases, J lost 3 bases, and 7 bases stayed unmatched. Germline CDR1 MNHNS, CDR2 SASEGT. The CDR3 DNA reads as TGTGCCAGCAGTGAATGGGGCGGGACTATCTACGAGCAGTACTTC. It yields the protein CASSEWGGTIYEQYF.

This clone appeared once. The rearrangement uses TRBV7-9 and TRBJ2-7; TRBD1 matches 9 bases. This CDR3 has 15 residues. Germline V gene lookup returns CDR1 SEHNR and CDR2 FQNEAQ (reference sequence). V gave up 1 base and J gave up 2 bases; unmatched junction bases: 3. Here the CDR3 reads CASSLDRGLTYEQYF. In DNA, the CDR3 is TGTGCCAGCAGCTTAGACAGGGGGCTAACCTACGAGCAGTACTTC.

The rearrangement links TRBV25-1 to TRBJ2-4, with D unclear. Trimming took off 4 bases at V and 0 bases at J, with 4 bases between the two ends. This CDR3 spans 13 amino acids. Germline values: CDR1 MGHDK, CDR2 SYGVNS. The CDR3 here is CASSGTAKNIQYF. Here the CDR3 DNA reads TGTGCCAGCAGTGGGACAGCCAAAAACATTCAGTACTTC. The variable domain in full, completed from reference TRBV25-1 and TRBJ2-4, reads EADIYQTPRYLVIGTGKKITLECSQTMGHDKMYWYQQDPGMELHLIHYSYGVNSTEKGDLSSESTVSRIRTEHFPLTLESARPSHTSQYLCASSGTAKNIQYFGAGTRLSVL.

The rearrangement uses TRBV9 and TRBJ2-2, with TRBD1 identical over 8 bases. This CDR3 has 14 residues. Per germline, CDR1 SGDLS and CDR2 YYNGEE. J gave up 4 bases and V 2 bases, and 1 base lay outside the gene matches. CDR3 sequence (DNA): TGTGCCAGCAGCGTTACAGGGGGCACCGGGGAGCTGTTTTTT. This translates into CASSVTGGTGELFF.

The CDR3 protein is CASSPTGAGYGYTF. The CDR3 nucleotides are TGTGCCAGTAGTCCCACAGGGGCGGGCTATGGCTACACCTTC. The V call is TRBV19, the J call TRBJ1-2, with 7 bases identical to TRBD1. After removal of 5 bases from V and 4 bases from J, the junction contained 7 bases not matched to a gene. The CDR3 consists of 14 residues. From germline, CDR1 is LNHDA and CDR2 SQIVND (reference sequence).

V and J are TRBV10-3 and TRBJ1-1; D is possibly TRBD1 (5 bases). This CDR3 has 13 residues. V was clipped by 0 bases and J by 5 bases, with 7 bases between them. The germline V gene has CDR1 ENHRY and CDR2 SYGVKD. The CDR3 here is CAISESWGTEAFF. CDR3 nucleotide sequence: TGTGCCATCAGTGAGTCGTGGGGGACTGAAGCTTTCTTT.

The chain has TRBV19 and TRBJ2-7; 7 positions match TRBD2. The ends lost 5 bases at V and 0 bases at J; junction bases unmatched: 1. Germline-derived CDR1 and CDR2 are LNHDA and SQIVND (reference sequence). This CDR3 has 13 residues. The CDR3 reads CASSERDSYEQYF. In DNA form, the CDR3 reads TGTGCCAGTAGTGAGCGGGACTCCTACGAGCAGTACTTC.

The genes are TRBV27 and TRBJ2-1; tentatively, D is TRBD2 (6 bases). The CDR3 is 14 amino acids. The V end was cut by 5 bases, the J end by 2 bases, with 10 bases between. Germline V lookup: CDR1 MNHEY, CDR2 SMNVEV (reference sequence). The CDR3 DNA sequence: TGTGCCAGCAGTCGGGCTAGCGCCTACAATGAGCAGTTCTTC. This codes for CASSRASAYNEQFF.

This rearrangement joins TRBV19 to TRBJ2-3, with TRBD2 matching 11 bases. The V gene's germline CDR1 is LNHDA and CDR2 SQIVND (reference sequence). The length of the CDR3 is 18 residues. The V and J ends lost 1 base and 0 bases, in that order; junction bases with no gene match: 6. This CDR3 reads CASSIGGLAVTSTDTQYF. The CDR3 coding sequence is TGTGCCAGTAGTATAGGGGGACTAGCGGTTACTAGCACAGATACGCAGTATTTT.

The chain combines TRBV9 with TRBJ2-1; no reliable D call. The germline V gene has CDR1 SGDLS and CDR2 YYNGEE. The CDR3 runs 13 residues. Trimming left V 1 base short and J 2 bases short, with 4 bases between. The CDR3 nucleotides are TGTGCCAGCAGCGTATACACCTACAATGAGCAGTTCTTC. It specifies CASSVYTYNEQFF.

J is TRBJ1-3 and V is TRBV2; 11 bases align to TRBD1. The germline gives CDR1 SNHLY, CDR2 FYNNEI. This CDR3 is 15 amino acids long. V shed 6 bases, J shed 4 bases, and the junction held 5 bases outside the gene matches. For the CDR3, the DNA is TGTGCCAGCAGATACGGACAGGGGGCAGGAAACACCATATATTTT. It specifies CASRYGQGAGNTIYF.

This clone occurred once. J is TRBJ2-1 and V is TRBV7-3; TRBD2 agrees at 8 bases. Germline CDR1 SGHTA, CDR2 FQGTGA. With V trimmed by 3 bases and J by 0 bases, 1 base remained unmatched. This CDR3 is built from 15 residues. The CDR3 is CASSFLAGSYNEQFF. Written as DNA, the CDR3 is TGTGCCAGCAGCTTTCTAGCGGGCTCCTACAATGAGCAGTTCTTC.

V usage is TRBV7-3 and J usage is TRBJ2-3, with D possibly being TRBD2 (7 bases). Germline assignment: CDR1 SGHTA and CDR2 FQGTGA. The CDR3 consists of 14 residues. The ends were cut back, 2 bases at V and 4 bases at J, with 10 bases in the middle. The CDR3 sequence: CASSLAGAADTQYF. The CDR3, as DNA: TGTGCCAGCAGCTTAGCGGGGGCTGCAGATACGCAGTATTTT.